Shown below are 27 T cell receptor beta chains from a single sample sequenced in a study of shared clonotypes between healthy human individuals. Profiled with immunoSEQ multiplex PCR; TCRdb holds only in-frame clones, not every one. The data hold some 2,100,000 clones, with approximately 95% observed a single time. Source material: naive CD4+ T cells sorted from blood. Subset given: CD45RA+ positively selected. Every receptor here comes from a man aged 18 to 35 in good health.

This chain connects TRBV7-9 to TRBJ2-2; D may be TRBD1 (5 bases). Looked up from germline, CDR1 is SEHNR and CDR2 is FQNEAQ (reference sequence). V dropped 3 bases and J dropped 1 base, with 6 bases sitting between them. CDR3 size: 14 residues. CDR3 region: CASSFDRNTGELFF. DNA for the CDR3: TGTGCCAGCAGCTTCGACAGGAACACCGGGGAGCTGTTTTTT. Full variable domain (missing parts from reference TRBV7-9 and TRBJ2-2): DTGVSQNPRHKITKRGQNVTFRCDPISEHNRLYWYRQTLGQGPEFLTYFQNEAQLEKSRLLSDRFSAERPKGSFSTLEIQRTEQGDSAMYLCASSFDRNTGELFFGEGSRLTVL.

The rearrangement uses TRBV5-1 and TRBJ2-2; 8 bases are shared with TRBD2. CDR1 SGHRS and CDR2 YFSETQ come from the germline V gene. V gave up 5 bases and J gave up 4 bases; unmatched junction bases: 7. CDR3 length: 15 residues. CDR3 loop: CASSSGTSVTGELFF. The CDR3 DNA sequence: TGCGCCAGCAGTTCTGGGACTAGTGTCACCGGGGAGCTGTTTTTT.

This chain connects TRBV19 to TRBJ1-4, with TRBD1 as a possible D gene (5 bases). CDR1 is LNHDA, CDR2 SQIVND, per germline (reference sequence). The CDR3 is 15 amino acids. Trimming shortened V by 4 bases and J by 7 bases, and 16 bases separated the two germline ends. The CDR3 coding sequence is TGTGCCAGTAGTACTTCCTCAGGGTTTGGTGAAAAACTGTTTTTT. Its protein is CASSTSSGFGEKLFF.

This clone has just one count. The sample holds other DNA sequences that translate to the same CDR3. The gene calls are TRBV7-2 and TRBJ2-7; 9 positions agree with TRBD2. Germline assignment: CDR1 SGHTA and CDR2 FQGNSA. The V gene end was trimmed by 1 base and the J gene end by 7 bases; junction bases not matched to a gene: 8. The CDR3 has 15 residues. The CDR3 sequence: CASSLGLAGPLEQYF. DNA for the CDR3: TGTGCCAGCAGCTTAGGTCTAGCGGGGCCCCTAGAGCAGTACTTC.

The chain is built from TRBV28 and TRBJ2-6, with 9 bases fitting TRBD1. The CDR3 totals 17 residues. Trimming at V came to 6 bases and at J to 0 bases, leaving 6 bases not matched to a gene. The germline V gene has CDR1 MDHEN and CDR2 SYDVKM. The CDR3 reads CASRTGGTLSGANVLTF. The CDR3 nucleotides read TGTGCCAGCAGGACAGGGGGGACCCTCTCTGGGGCCAACGTCCTGACTTTC.

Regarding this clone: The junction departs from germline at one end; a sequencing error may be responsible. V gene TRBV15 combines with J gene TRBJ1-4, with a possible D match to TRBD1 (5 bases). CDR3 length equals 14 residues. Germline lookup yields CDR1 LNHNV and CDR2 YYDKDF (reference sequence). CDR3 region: CATSRDRAGTQIYF. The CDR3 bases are TGTGCCACCAGCAGAGATCGGGCGGGGACCCAAATTTATTTT.

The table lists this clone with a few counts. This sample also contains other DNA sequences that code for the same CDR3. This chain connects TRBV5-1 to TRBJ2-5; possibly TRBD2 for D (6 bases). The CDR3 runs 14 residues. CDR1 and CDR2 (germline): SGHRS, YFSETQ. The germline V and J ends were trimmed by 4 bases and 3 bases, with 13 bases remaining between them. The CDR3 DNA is TGCGCCAGCAGCGTTGGGACTGTCAAAGAGACCCAGTACTTC. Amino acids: CASSVGTVKETQYF.

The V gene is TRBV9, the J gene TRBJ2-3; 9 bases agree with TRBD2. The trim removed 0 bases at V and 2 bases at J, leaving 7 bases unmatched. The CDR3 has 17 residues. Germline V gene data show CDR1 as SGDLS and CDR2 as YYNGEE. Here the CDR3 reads CASSVGGASGITDTQYF. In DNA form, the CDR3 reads TGTGCCAGCAGCGTAGGTGGTGCTAGCGGGATCACAGATACGCAGTATTTT. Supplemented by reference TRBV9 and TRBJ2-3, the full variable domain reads DSGVTQTPKHLITATGQRVTLRCSPRSGDLSVYWYQQSLDQGLQFLIQYYNGEERAKGNILERFSAQQFPDLHSELNLSSLELGDSALYFCASSVGGASGITDTQYFGPGTRLTVL.

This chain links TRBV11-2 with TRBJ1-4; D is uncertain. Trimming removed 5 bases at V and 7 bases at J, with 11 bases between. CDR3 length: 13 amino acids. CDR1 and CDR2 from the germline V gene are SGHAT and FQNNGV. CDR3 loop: CASSRRRSEKLFF. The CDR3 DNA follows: TGTGCCAGCAGCCGGCGCAGGAGTGAAAAACTGTTTTTT.

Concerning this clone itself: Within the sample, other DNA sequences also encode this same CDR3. CDR3 nucleotides: TGCGCCAGCAGCTTAGGGAGCGGTGATGAAAAACTGTTTTTT. Encoded protein: CASSLGSGDEKLFF. The rearrangement links TRBV5-1 to TRBJ1-4; the D is unclear. Deletions cut 2 bases from V and 6 bases from J, with 11 bases between. Germline assignment: CDR1 SGHRS and CDR2 YFSETQ. The CDR3 loop spans 14 amino acids.

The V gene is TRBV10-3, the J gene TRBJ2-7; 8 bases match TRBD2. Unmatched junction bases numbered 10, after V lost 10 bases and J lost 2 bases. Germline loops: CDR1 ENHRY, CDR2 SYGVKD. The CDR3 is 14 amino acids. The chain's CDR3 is CATQEGLGAYEQYF. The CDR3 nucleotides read TGTGCCACCCAGGAGGGACTAGGGGCCTACGAGCAGTACTTC.

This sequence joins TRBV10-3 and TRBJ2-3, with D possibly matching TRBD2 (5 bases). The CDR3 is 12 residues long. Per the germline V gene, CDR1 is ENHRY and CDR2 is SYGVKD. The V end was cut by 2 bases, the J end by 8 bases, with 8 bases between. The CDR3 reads CAISEGLGTQYF. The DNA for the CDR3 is TGTGCCATCAGTGAGGGACTTGGTACGCAGTATTTT.

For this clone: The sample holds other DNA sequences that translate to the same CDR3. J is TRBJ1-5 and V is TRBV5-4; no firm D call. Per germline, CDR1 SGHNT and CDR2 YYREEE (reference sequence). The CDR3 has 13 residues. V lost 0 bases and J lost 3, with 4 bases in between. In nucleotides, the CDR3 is TGTGCCAGCAGCTTGGACACCAATCAGCCCCAGCATTTT. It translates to CASSLDTNQPQHF.

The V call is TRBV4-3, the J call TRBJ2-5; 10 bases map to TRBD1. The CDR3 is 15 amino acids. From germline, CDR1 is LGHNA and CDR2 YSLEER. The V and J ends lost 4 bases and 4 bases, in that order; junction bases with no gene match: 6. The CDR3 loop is CASSPGQGLGETQYF. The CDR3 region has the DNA TGCGCCAGCAGCCCGGGACAGGGGCTGGGAGAGACCCAGTACTTC.

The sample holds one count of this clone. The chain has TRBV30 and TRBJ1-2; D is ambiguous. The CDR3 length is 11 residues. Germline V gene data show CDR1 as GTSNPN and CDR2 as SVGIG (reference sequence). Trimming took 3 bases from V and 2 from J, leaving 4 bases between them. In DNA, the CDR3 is TGTGCCTGGAGGGCGAACTATGGCTACACCTTC. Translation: CAWRANYGYTF. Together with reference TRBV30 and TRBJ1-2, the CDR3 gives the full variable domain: SQTIHQWPATLVQPVGSPLSLECTVEGTSNPNLYWYRQAAGRGLQLLFYSVGIGQISSEVPQNLSASRPQDRQFILSSKKLLLSDSGFYLCAWRANYGYTFGSGTRLTVV.

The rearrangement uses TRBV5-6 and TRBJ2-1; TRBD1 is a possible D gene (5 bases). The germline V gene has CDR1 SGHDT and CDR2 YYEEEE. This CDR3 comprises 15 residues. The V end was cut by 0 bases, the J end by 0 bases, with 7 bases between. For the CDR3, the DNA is TGTGCCAGCAGCTTGGACAGGCTCTCCTACAATGAGCAGTTCTTC. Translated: CASSLDRLSYNEQFF.

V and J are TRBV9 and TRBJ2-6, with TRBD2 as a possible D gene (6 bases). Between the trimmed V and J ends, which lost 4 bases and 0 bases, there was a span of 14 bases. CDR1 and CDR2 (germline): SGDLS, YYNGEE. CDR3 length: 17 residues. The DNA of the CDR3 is TGTGCCAGCAGCCCACTGGGGGGAGGCTCTGGGGCCAACGTCCTGACTTTC. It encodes CASSPLGGGSGANVLTF.

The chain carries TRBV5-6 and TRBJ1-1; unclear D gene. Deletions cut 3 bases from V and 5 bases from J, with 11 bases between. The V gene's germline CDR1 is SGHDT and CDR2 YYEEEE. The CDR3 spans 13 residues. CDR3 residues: CASSWQRETEAFF. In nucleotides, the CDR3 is TGTGCCAGCAGCTGGCAAAGGGAAACTGAAGCTTTCTTT.

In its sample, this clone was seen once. The CDR3 region has the DNA TGTGCCAGCAGCGTAGACGGCCAGTCTCGGGGTGAAGCTTTCTTT. Encoded protein: CASSVDGQSRGEAFF. This chain connects TRBV9 to TRBJ1-1; no clear D gene. The germline V gene encodes CDR1 SGDLS and CDR2 YYNGEE. This CDR3 is built from 15 residues. V lost 0 bases and J lost 7, with 16 bases in between.

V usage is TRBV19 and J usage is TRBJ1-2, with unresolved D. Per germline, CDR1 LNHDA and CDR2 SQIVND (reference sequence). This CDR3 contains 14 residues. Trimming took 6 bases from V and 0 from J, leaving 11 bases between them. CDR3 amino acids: CASRVADTNYGYTF. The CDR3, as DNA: TGTGCCAGTAGAGTTGCAGACACTAACTATGGCTACACCTTC.

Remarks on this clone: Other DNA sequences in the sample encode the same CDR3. CDR3 bases: TGTGCCAGCAGCTTATGGGGAGAGACCCAGTACTTC. This gives the protein CASSLWGETQYF. The V and J genes are TRBV7-2 and TRBJ2-5; D is unresolved. Germline lookup yields CDR1 SGHTA and CDR2 FQGNSA. The V gene lost 2 bases and the J gene lost 4 bases, with 5 bases spanning the gap. The CDR3 totals 12 residues.

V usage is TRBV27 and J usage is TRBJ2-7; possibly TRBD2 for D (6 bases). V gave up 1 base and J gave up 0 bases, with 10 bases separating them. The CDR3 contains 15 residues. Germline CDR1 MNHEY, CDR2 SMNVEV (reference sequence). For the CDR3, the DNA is TGTGCCAGCAGTTTATTGGGGGAGGCCTCCTACGAGCAGTACTTC. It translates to CASSLLGEASYEQYF.

For the CDR3, the DNA is TGTGCCAGCTCACGACAGGGGGCAGCTGAAGCTTTCTTT. Protein sequence: CASSRQGAAEAFF. V gene TRBV18 combines with J gene TRBJ1-1; 10 bases map to TRBD1. This CDR3 has 13 amino acids. V shed 4 bases and J 6 bases; nucleotides not matched to a gene: 2. From germline, CDR1 is KGHSH and CDR2 LQKENI.

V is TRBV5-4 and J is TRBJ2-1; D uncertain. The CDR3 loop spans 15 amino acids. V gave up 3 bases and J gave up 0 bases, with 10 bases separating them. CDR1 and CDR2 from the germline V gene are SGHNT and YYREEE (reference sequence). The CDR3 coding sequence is TGTGCCAGCAGCTCCGAGATGAGCTCCTACAATGAGCAGTTCTTC. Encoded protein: CASSSEMSSYNEQFF. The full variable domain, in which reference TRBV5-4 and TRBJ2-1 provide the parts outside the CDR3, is ETGVTQSPTHLIKTRGQQVTLRCSSQSGHNTVSWYQQALGQGPQFIFQYYREEENGRGNFPPRFSGLQFPNYSSELNVNALELDDSALYLCASSSEMSSYNEQFFGPGTRLTVL.

CDR3 nucleotides: TGTGCCAGCAGTTTATGGGGACGACAGGGTAACACCGGGGAGCTGTTTTTT. It specifies CASSLWGRQGNTGELFF. J is TRBJ2-2 and V is TRBV28; 7 nucleotides align to TRBD1. The CDR3 loop spans 17 amino acids. Germline values: CDR1 MDHEN, CDR2 SYDVKM. V was clipped by 0 bases and J by 2 bases; unmatched bases: 6.

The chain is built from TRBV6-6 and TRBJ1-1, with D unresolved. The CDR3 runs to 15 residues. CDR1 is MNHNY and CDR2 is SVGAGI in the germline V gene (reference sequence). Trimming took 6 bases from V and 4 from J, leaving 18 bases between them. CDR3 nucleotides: TGTGCCAGCAGAGTAAGAGCGCTTTCGGCCACTGAAGCTTTCTTT. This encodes CASRVRALSATEAFF.

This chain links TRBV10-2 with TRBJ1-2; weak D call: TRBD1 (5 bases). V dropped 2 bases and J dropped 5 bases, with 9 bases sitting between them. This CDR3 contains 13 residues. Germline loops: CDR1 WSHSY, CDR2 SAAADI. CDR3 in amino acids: CASSEVGGYGYTF. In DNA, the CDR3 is TGCGCCAGCAGTGAGGTGGGGGGTTATGGCTACACCTTC.